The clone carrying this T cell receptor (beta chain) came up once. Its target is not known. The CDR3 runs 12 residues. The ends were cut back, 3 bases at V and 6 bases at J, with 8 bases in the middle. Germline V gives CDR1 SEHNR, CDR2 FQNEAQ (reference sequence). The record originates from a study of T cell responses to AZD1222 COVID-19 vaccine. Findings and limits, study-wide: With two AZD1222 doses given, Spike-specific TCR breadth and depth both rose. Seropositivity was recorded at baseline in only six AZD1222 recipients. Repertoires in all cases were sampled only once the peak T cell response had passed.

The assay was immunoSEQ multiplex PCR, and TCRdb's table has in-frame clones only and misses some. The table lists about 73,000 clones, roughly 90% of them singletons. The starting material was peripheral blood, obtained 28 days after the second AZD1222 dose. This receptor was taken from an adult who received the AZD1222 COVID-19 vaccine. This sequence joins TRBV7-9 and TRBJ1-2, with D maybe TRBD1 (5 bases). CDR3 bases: TGTGCCAGCAGCTTCGCGGGGGATGGCTACACCTTC. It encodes CASSFAGDGYTF.